The 6 T cell receptor beta chains in this list originate from one sample, sequenced in a study of identical twins. Each CDR3 protein gets one entry after TCRdb re-called the 5' RACE reads with MiXCR. The sample shows more than 400,000 distinct CDR3 sequences, roughly 15% of them seen only once. The data were also submitted as part of a second study, on yellow fever vaccine responses in identical twins.

The sample consisted of CD4+ T cells sorted from blood. The receptors stem from a woman aged 18-29 years in good health.

This clonotype was detected only a few times. The chain links TRBV18 to TRBJ2-7, with 7 nucleotides matching TRBD2. V lost 3 bases to trimming and J lost 6 bases; unmatched junction nucleotides: 8. Germline lookup yields CDR1 KGHSH and CDR2 LQKENI. This CDR3 region has 14 residues. This chain's CDR3 is CASSPAGVPLEQYF. Here the CDR3 DNA reads TGTGCCAGCTCACCTGCGGGAGTTCCTCTCGAGCAGTACTTC.

In this sample, this clonotype turned up many times. This chain connects TRBV6-5 to TRBJ2-2; 7 bases are shared with TRBD1. CDR1 MNHEY and CDR2 SVGAGI come from the germline V gene. This CDR3 spans 14 amino acids. Trimming at V came to 0 bases and at J to 7 bases, leaving 2 bases not matched to a gene. CDR3 loop: CASSYSGGVGELFF. As DNA, the CDR3 is TGTGCCAGCAGTTACTCAGGGGGCGTCGGGGAGCTGTTTTTT.

As DNA, the CDR3 is TGTGCCAGCAGTTACTCTCCGGGAGCCTACGAGCAGTACGTC. Its protein is CASSYSPGAYEQYV. The gene calls are TRBV6-2 or TRBV6-3 and TRBJ2-7; possibly TRBD2 for D (6 bases). The CDR3 totals 14 residues. CDR1 is MNHEY, CDR2 SVGEGT, per germline. Between the trimmed V and J ends, which lost 0 bases and 2 bases, there was a span of 8 bases.

This clonotype was seen at least ten times. The CDR3 loop is CASRKQQETQYF. CDR3 DNA: TGCGCCAGCAGAAAGCAGCAAGAGACCCAGTACTTC. The chain couples TRBV5-1 to TRBJ2-5; no definite D call. Germline V CDR1 and CDR2: SGHRS, YFSETQ. CDR3 length: 12 residues. The V and J ends lost 5 bases and 2 bases respectively, with 7 bases between them.

CDR3 sequence: CASSRGLVLGMGTDTQYF. The CDR3 nucleotides are TGTGCCAGCAGCCGGGGACTAGTATTGGGAATGGGCACAGATACGCAGTATTTT. The chain uses TRBV3-2 and TRBJ2-3; the table's D call, TRBD2, was not checked against the DNA. TRBV3-2 constitutes a pseudogene. CDR3 length: 18 amino acids.

This clonotype showed up many times. The J gene is TRBJ2-1, the V gene TRBV5-1; 11 bases line up with TRBD1. The CDR3 extends over 15 amino acids. Trimming cost V 4 bases and J 6 bases; bases outside gene matches: 6. In germline, CDR1 is SGHRS, CDR2 YFSETQ. The CDR3 bases are TGCGCCAGCAGCCGCGGGACAGGGGGGCCCAATGAGCAGTTCTTC. Amino acid sequence: CASSRGTGGPNEQFF. Supplemented by reference TRBV5-1 and TRBJ2-1, the full variable domain reads KAGVTQTPRYLIKTRGQQVTLSCSPISGHRSVSWYQQTPGQGLQFLFEYFSETQRNKGNFPGRFSGRQFSNSRSEMNVSTLELGDSALYLCASSRGTGGPNEQFFGPGTRLTVL.